The clone carrying this TCR beta chain was detected a few times. The source of the sample is a study of cytomegalovirus exposure and HLA in healthy donors. With 60 Vbeta and 13 Jbeta primers, the PCR was carried out. Here immunoSEQ multiplex PCR was the method, and the copy in TCRdb shows in-frame clones only, minus some. This table has nearly 110,000 clones, around 80% appearing once. Germline CDR1 reads GTSNPN; CDR2 reads SVGIG (reference sequence). V lost 8 bases, J lost 1 base, and 11 bases lay in between. The CDR3 length is 13 residues. The clonotype was recovered from a man aged 35-49 years in good health and CMV-seronegative. This rearrangement joins TRBV30 to TRBJ2-2; D might be TRBD1 (6 bases). The sample consisted of PBMCs. DNA for the CDR3: TGTGCCGAACCGGGACAGAACACCGGGGAGCTGTTTTTT. Its translation is CAEPGQNTGELFF.